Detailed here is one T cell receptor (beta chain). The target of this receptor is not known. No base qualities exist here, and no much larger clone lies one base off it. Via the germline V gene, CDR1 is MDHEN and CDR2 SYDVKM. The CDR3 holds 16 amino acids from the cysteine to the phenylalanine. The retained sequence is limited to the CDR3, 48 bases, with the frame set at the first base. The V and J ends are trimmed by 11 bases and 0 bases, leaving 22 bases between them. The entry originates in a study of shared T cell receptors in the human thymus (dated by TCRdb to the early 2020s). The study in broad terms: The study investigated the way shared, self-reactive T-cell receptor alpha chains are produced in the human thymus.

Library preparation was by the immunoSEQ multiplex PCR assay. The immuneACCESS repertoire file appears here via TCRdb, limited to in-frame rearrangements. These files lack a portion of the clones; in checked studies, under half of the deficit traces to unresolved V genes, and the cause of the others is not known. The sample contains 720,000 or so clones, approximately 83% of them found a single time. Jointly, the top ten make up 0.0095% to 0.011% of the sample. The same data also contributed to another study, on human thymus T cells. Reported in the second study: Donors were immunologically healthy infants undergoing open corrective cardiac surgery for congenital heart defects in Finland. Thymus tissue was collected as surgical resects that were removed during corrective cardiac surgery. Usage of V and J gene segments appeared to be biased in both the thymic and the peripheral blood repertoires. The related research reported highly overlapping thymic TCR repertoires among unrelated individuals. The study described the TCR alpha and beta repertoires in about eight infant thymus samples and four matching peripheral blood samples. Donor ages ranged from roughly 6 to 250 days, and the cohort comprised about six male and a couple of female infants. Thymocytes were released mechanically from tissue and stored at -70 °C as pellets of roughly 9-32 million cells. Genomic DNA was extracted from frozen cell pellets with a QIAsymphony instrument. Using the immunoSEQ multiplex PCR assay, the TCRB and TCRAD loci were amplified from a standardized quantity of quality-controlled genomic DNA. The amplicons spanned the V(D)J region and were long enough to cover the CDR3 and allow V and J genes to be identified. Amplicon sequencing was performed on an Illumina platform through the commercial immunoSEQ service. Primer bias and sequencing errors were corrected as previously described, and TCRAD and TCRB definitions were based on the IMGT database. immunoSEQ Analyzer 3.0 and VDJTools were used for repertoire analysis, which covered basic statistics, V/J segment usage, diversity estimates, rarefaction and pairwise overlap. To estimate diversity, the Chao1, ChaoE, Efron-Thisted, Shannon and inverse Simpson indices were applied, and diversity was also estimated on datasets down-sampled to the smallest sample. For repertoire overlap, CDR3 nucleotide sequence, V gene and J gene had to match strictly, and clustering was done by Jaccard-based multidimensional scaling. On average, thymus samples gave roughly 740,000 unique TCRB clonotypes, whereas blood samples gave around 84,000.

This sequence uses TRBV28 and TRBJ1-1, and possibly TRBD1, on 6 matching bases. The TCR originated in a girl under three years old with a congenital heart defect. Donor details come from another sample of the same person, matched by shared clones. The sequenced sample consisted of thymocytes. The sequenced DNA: TGTGCCTCTAACCACCACCCGGACAGCGTGAACACTGAAGCTTTCTTT. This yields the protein CASNHHPDSVNTEAFF.